This is a list of T cell receptor beta chains from one sample in a study of blood T cell repertoires in COVID-19. The table came from immunoSEQ multiplex PCR; TCRdb's copy has only in-frame clones and leaves some out. The sample comprises 60,000 to 80,000 clones, more than 75% of which are singletons, and more than 0.9% rests with the top ten. Sequencing was done on a sample of peripheral blood. Receptors originate from a man aged 70-80 years with acute or convalescent COVID-19. CDR3s include the opening cysteine and the closing phenylalanine or tryptophan. D genes are given only for firm matches. Some rows mark clone size as missing; the rest say once, few, many or name a class of expanded clone.

J	length	D	size	V	DNA	CDR3
TRBJ1-2	16	-	-	TRBV4-1	TGCGCCAGCAGCCAAGCTACCCAGATCGGGGTGAATGGCTACACCTTC	CASSQATQIGVNGYTF
TRBJ1-1	13	-	few	TRBV2	TGTGCCAGCAGTACCTACGGGTACACTGAAGCTTTCTTT	CASSTYGYTEAFF
TRBJ2-1	12	-	-	TRBV12-3/TRBV12-4	TGTGCCAGCAGGACTGGCAGAAATGAGCAGTTCTTC	CASRTGRNEQFF
TRBJ2-7	14	-	-	TRBV7-9	TGTGCCAGCGGAGGACTGGGCCTAACCTACGAGCAGTACTTC	CASGGLGLTYEQYF
TRBJ1-6	15	-	-	TRBV5-1	TGCGCCAGCAGCTGGACAGTACCTCAGAATTCACCCCTCCACTTT	CASSWTVPQNSPLHF
TRBJ1-1	14	TRBD1	once	TRBV18	TGTGCCAGCCGTGGACAGGGACTGGGCACTGAAGCTTTCTTT	CASRGQGLGTEAFF
TRBJ1-2	13	-	-	TRBV5-1	TGCGCCAGCAGAGAACAGGGTAACTATGGCTACACCTTC	CASREQGNYGYTF
TRBJ2-7	13	-	few	TRBV27	TGTGCCAGAGGTGGCGGAAACTCCTACGAGCAGTACTTC	CARGGGNSYEQYF
TRBJ2-1	15	TRBD2	-	TRBV6-1	TGTGCCAGCAGTGAAATCGCGGGGGCCTACAATGAGCAGTTCTTC	CASSEIAGAYNEQFF
TRBJ2-2	14	TRBD1	few	TRBV6-5	TGTGCCAGCCCTGGGACAGCGAACACCGGGGAGCTGTTTTTT	CASPGTANTGELFF
TRBJ1-2	14	TRBD1	-	TRBV3-1/TRBV3-2	TGTGCCAGCAGCCTCGACAGGGGGGCCTATGGCTACACCTTC	CASSLDRGAYGYTF
TRBJ1-6	14	TRBD1	-	TRBV7-3	TGTGCCAGCAGCTTGACAGGGGGTGGATCACCCCTCCACTTT	CASSLTGGGSPLHF
TRBJ2-7	17	-	once	TRBV3-1/TRBV3-2	TGTGCCAGCAGCCCATCCCCTTTGGAGCCTTTTCCCTACGAGCAGTACTTC	CASSPSPLEPFPYEQYF
TRBJ2-1	15	TRBD2	-	TRBV10-3	TGTGCCATCGGGGAGGGAAGGAGCTACTACAATGAGCAGTTCTTC	CAIGEGRSYYNEQFF
TRBJ2-7	14	-	once	TRBV5-4	TGTGCCAGCAGGTGGGACACAGCCTCCTACGAGCAGTACTTC	CASRWDTASYEQYF
TRBJ2-7	15	-	-	TRBV5-1	TGCGCCAGCAGCTTGGATGGAGCGCTAGACTACGAGCAGTACTTC	CASSLDGALDYEQYF
TRBJ2-1	15	-	-	TRBV7-9	TGTGCCAGCAGTACCGACCGGAGCTCCTACAATGAGCAGTTCTTC	CASSTDRSSYNEQFF
TRBJ2-1	16	-	-	TRBV24-1	TGTGCCACCAGTGATTTGGGAGAGGGCTTCCGGAATGAGCAGTTCTTC	CATSDLGEGFRNEQFF
TRBJ2-7	11	-	-	TRBV12-3/TRBV12-4	TGTGCCAGCAGTCTACAGAGCGAGCAGTACTTC	CASSLQSEQYF
TRBJ2-4	18	TRBD2	-	TRBV7-9	TGTGCCAGCAGCTTCGAAATGGGGGGGTTAGGAGCCAAAAACATTCAGTACTTC	CASSFEMGGLGAKNIQYF
TRBJ1-2	17	TRBD1	-	TRBV5-8	TGTGCCAGCAGCCCGACCCTTCGACAGGGAGCCCCAAATGGCTACACCTTC	CASSPTLRQGAPNGYTF
TRBJ2-5	15	TRBD2	-	TRBV5-4	TGTGCCAGCAGCCCAGGACTAGCGGCCTCAGGGACCCAGTACTTC	CASSPGLAASGTQYF
TRBJ2-7	16	TRBD2	-	TRBV5-4	TGTGCCAGCGCCACTAGCGGGGGGGCTCAGTCCTACGAGCAGTACTTC	CASATSGGAQSYEQYF
TRBJ1-5	14	TRBD1	-	TRBV7-3	TGTGCCAGCAACCAACAGGGGATACGTCAGCCCCAGCATTTT	CASNQQGIRQPQHF
TRBJ1-1	16	-	few	TRBV7-3	TGTGCCAGCAGCTTAACGCTCGCAGGGCCGAACACTGAAGCTTTCTTT	CASSLTLAGPNTEAFF
TRBJ2-3	16	TRBD1	-	TRBV6-5	TGTGCCAGCAGTTACTCGACCGGACAGGGACCAGATACGCAGTATTTT	CASSYSTGQGPDTQYF
TRBJ1-4	14	-	-	TRBV18	TGTGCCAGCTCACCGACAGTAGGAAATGAAAAACTGTTTTTT	CASSPTVGNEKLFF
TRBJ1-1	13	-	-	TRBV27	TGTGCCAGCAGTTTTGGGCAGAACACTGAAGCTTTCTTT	CASSFGQNTEAFF
TRBJ2-2	17	TRBD2	-	TRBV7-6	TGTGCCAGCAGCTCCCCTAGCGGGGGGACGAACACCGGGGAGCTGTTTTTT	CASSSPSGGTNTGELFF
TRBJ2-1	14	-	-	TRBV5-1	TGCGCCAGCAAGGCCGAGACAGCAAACAATGAGCAGTTCTTC	CASKAETANNEQFF
TRBJ1-3	15	TRBD1	-	TRBV5-1	TGCGCCAGCAGCTCCGGACAGGGGGCTGGAAACACCATATATTTT	CASSSGQGAGNTIYF
TRBJ2-3	17	TRBD2	-	TRBV19	TGTGCCAGTAGTAGACTAATATCTAGCGGGAGGCCAGATACGCAGTATTTT	CASSRLISSGRPDTQYF
TRBJ1-4	14	-	-	TRBV18	TGTGCCAGCTCACCACTTAACGGGGATGAAAAACTGTTTTTT	CASSPLNGDEKLFF
TRBJ2-5	10	-	-	TRBV6-8	TGTGCCAGCCATCAAGAGACCCAGTACTTC	CASHQETQYF